This TCR beta chain was profiled in a study of T cell responses to AZD1222 COVID-19 vaccine. Study observations and caveats: Repertoire collection took place solely once the T cell response had peaked. Following two doses of AZD1222, Spike-specific TCR breadth and depth rose. Females outnumbered males among donors, who were mostly white British; clonal diversity was possibly underestimated. Only a handful of AZD1222 recipients, five to seven in all, had baseline seropositivity.

There are 14 residues in the CDR3. Germline V gives CDR1 SGHRS, CDR2 YFSETQ. V lost 4 bases, J lost 8 bases, and 15 bases lay in between. Comment on this clone: The antigen is unknown.

Produced via immunoSEQ multiplex PCR; TCRdb's table is partial and in-frame only. Among around 95,000 clones listed, 85% to 95% were seen once. The chain combines TRBV5-1 with TRBJ1-4; no clear D. This TCR was sampled from an adult in good health. The specimen comprised peripheral blood, sampled on day 0 of AZD1222 vaccination. CDR3: CASSPQMTGEKLFF. The CDR3 DNA reads TGCGCCAGCAGCCCTCAGATGACGGGGGAAAAACTGTTTTTT.